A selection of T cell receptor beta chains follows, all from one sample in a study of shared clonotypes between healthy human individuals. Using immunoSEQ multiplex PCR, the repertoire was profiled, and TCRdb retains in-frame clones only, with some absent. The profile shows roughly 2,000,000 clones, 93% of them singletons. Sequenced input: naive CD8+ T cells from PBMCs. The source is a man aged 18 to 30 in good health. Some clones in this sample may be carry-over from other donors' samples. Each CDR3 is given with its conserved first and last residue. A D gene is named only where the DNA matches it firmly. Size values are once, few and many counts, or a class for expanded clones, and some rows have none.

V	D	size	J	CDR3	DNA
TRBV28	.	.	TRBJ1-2	CASSALDRGIGYTF	TGTGCCAGCAGTGCACTGGACCGTGGAATAGGCTACACCTTC
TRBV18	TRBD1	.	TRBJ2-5	CASSTPTGGEVKETQYF	TGTGCCAGCTCAACCCCGACAGGGGGCGAGGTGAAAGAGACCCAGTACTTC
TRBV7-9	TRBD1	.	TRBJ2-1	CASSTRQGADNEQFF	TGTGCCAGCAGCACCAGACAGGGGGCAGACAATGAGCAGTTCTTC
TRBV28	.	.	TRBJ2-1	CASSSLPWDEQFF	TGTGCCAGCAGTTCACTCCCCTGGGATGAGCAGTTCTTC
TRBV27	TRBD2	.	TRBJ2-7	CASSFQREGLEQYF	TGTGCCAGCAGTTTCCAGCGGGAGGGCCTCGAGCAGTACTTC
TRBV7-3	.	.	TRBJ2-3	CASSFDAMNTQYF	TGTGCCAGCAGCTTCGACGCGATGAATACGCAGTATTTT
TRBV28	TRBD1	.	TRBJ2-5	CASSRQGREMGETQYF	TGTGCCAGCAGCCGACAGGGGCGAGAGATGGGTGAGACCCAGTACTTC
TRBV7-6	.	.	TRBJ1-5	CASSLADRSNQPQHF	TGTGCCAGCAGCTTAGCGGACAGAAGCAATCAGCCCCAGCATTTT
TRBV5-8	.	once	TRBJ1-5	CASRYLDQPQHF	TGTGCCAGCAGATACTTAGATCAGCCCCAGCATTTT
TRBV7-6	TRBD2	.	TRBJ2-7	CASSRGLAGGEQYF	TGTGCCAGCAGCCGAGGACTAGCGGGAGGCGAGCAGTACTTC
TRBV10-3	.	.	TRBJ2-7	CAIRTPGVYEQYF	TGTGCCATCAGGACCCCAGGGGTCTACGAGCAGTACTTC
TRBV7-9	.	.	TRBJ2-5	CASSPPLETQYF	TGTGCCAGCAGCCCCCCCCTGGAGACCCAGTACTTC
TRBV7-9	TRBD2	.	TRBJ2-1	CASRSSSGPSSYNEQFF	TGTGCCAGCAGGTCGTCTAGCGGGCCGAGCTCCTACAATGAGCAGTTCTTC
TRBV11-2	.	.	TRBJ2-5	CASSGQEPTPGTQYF	TGTGCCAGCAGCGGGCAGGAACCTACCCCGGGGACCCAGTACTTC
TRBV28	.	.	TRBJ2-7	CASSLRGPGDEQYF	TGTGCCAGCAGTTTGAGGGGCCCGGGCGACGAGCAGTACTTC
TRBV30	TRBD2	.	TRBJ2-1	CAWSAAAGVRNEQFF	TGTGCCTGGAGTGCCGCAGCGGGAGTAAGGAATGAGCAGTTCTTC
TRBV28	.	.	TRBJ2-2	CASSARTAGVIGELFF	TGTGCCAGCAGTGCAAGGACAGCCGGGGTGATCGGGGAGCTGTTTTTT
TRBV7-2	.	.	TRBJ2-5	CASSSRTISETQYF	TGTGCCAGCAGCTCCCGGACCATCTCAGAGACCCAGTACTTC
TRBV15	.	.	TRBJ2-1	CATSSYRDSGDNEQFF	TGTGCCACCAGCAGCTACCGGGACTCCGGGGACAATGAGCAGTTCTTC
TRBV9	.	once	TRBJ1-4	CASSASGSTNEKLFF	TGTGCCAGCAGCGCTTCAGGGTCAACTAATGAAAAACTGTTTTTT
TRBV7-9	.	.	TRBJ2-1	CASSSVALYNEQFF	TGTGCCAGCAGCAGTGTAGCACTCTACAATGAGCAGTTCTTC
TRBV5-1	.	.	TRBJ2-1	CASSLGGWGVSYNEQFF	TGCGCCAGCAGCTTGGGAGGGTGGGGGGTATCCTACAATGAGCAGTTCTTC
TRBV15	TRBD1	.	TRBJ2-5	CATSRVPGTESQETQYF	TGTGCCACCAGCAGAGTCCCCGGGACAGAGTCCCAAGAGACCCAGTACTTC
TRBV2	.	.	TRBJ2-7	CASIGRDFSYEQYF	TGTGCCAGCATAGGTAGAGATTTCTCCTACGAGCAGTACTTC
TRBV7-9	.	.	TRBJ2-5	CASSPRVAGETQYF	TGTGCCAGCAGCCCCCGGGTAGCTGGCGAGACCCAGTACTTC
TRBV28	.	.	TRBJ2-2	CASSFNRVPSIGELFF	TGTGCCAGCAGTTTTAACAGGGTACCGTCGATCGGGGAGCTGTTTTTT
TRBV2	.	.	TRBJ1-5	CASSEGAGGNQPQHF	TGTGCCAGCAGTGAGGGAGCCGGCGGCAATCAGCCCCAGCATTTT
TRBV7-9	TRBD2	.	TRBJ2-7	CASSFGVAGSYEQYF	TGTGCCAGCAGCTTTGGGGTAGCGGGGTCCTACGAGCAGTACTTC
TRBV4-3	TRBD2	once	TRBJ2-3	CASSHPSGSWVDTQYF	TGCGCCAGCAGCCACCCTAGCGGGTCCTGGGTAGATACGCAGTATTTT
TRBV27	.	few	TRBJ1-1	CASSLAENTEAFF	TGTGCCAGCAGTTTAGCGGAGAACACTGAAGCTTTCTTT
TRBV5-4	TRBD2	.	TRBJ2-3	CASSWETSGRSTDTQYF	TGTGCCAGCAGCTGGGAGACTAGCGGGAGGTCTACAGATACGCAGTATTTT
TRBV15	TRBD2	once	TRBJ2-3	CATSSGGSSTDTQYF	TGTGCCACCAGCAGTGGCGGGAGTAGCACAGATACGCAGTATTTT
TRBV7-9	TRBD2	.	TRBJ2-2	CASSLDGASGNTGELFF	TGTGCCAGCAGCCTGGATGGGGCTAGCGGGAACACCGGGGAGCTGTTTTTT
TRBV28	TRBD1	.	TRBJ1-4	CASSPQTGGLGEKLFF	TGTGCCAGCAGTCCACAAACAGGGGGCTTGGGTGAAAAACTGTTTTTT
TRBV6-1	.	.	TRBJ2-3	CASSGGLHSTDTQYF	TGTGCCAGCAGTGGGGGACTCCATAGCACAGATACGCAGTATTTT
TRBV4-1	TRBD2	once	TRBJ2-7	CASSQDRTSGLYEQYF	TGCGCCAGCAGCCAAGATCGGACTAGCGGGCTCTACGAGCAGTACTTC
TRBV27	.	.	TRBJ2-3	CASSPIDTDTQYF	TGTGCCAGCAGTCCCATTGACACAGATACGCAGTATTTT